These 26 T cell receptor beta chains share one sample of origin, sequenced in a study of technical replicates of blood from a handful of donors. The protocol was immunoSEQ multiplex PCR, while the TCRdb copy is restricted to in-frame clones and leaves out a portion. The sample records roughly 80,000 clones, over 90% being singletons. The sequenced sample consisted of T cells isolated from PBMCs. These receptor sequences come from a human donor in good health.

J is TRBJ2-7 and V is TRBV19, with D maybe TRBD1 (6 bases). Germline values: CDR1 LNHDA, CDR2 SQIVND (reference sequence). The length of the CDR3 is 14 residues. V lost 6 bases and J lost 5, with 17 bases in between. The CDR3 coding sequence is TGTGCCAGTAGCCAAAATACACAGGGTAACGAGCAGTACTTC. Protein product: CASSQNTQGNEQYF. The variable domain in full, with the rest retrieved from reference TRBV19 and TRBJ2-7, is DGGITQSPKYLFRKEGQNVTLSCEQNLNHDAMYWYRQDPGQGLRLIYYSQIVNDFQKGDIAEGYSVSREKKESFPLTVTSAQKNPTAFYLCASSQNTQGNEQYFGPGTRLTVT.

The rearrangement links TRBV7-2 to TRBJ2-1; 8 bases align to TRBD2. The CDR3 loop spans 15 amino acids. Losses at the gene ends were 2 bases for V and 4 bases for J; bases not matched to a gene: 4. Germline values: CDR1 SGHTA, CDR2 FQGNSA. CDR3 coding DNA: TGTGCCAGCAGCTTAAGAGCGGGGGAATACAATGAGCAGTTCTTC. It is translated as CASSLRAGEYNEQFF.

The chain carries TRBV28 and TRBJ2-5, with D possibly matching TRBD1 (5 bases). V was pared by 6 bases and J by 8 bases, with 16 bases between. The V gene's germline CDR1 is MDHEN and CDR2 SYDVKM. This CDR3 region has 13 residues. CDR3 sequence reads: CASSDRYKRTQYF. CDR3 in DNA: TGTGCCAGCAGCGACAGATACAAGAGAACCCAGTACTTC.

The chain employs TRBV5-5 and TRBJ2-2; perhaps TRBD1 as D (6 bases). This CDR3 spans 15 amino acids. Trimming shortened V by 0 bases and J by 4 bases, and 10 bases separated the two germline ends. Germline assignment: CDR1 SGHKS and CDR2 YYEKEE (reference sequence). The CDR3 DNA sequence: TGTGCCAGCAGCTTGGGACAGGTGTCCACCGGGGAGCTGTTTTTT. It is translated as CASSLGQVSTGELFF.

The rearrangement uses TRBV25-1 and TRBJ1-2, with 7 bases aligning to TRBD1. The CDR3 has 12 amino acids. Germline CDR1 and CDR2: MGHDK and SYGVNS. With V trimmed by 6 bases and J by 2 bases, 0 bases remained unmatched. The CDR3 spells CASRQGNYGYTF. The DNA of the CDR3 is TGTGCCAGCAGACAGGGGAACTATGGCTACACCTTC.

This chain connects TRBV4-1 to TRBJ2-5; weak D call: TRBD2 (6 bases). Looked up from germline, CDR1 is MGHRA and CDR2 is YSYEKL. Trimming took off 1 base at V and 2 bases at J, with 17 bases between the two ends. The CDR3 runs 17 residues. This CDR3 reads CASSQVGGAGFQETQYF. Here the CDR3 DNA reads TGCGCCAGCAGCCAAGTTGGAGGGGCGGGATTTCAAGAGACCCAGTACTTC.

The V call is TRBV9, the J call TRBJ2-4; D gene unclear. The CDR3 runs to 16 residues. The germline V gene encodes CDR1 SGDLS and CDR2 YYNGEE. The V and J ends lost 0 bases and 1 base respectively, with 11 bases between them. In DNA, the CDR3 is TGTGCCAGCAGCGTAGCTCCGACAAATGCCAAAAACATTCAGTACTTC. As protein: CASSVAPTNAKNIQYF.

CDR3 region: CASSTHVSSEQFF. CDR3 bases: TGTGCCAGCAGTACCCACGTATCGAGTGAGCAGTTCTTC. The rearrangement joins TRBV9 to TRBJ2-1; D not certain. Germline V gene sequence: CDR1 SGDLS, CDR2 YYNGEE. CDR3 length: 13 residues. Trimming pared 5 bases from V and 9 bases from J, leaving 15 bases between.

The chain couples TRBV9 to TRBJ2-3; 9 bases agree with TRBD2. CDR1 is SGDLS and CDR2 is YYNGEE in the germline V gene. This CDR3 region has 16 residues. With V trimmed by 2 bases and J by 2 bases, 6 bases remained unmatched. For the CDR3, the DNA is TGTGCCAGCAGCGTGGTAGCGGGGGCAAACACAGATACGCAGTATTTT. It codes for CASSVVAGANTDTQYF.

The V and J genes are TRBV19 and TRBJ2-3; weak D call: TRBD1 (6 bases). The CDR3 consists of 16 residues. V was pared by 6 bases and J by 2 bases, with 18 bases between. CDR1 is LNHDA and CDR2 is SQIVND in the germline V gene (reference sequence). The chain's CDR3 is CASSPQWGQVTDTQYF. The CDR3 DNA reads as TGTGCCAGTAGCCCTCAATGGGGGCAGGTCACAGATACGCAGTATTTT.

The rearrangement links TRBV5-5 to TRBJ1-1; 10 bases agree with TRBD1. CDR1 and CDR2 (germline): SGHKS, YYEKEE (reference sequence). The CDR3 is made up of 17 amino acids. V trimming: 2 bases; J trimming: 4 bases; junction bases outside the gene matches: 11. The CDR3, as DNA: TGTGCCAGCAGCTTCCGGGACAGGGGTCGTAGAGGCACTGAAGCTTTCTTT. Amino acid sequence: CASSFRDRGRRGTEAFF.

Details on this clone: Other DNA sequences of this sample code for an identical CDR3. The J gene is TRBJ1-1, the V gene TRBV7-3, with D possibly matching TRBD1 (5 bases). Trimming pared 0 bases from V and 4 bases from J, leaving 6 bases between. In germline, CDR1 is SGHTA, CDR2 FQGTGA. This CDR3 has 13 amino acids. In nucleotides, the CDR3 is TGTGCCAGCAGCTTAACGGGGGGCACTGAAGCTTTCTTT. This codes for CASSLTGGTEAFF.

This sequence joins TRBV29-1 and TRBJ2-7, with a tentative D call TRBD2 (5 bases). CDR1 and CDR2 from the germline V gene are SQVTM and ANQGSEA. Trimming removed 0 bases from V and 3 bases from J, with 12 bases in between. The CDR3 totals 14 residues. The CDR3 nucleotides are TGCAGCGTTGAAGATGGTCCGGGGAACTACGAGCAGTACTTC. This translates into CSVEDGPGNYEQYF.

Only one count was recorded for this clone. The CDR3 loop reads CASSLAITGELFF. The CDR3 DNA reads as TGCGCCAGCAGCTTGGCAATCACCGGGGAGCTGTTTTTT. This chain connects TRBV5-1 to TRBJ2-2; no definite D call. CDR1 SGHRS and CDR2 YFSETQ come from the germline V gene. This CDR3 is built from 13 residues. Deletions cut 0 bases from V and 4 bases from J, with 4 bases between.

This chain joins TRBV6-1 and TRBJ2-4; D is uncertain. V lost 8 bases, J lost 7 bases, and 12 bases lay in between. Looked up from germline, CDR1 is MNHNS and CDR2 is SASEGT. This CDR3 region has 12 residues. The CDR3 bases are TGTGCCAGCGGAGACCCTCTCAACATTCAGTACTTC. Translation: CASGDPLNIQYF.

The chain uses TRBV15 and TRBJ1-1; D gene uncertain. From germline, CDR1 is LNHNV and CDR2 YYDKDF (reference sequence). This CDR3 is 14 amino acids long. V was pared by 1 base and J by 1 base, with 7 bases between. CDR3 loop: CATSRGPRNTEAFF. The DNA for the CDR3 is TGTGCCACCAGCAGAGGGCCAAGGAACACTGAAGCTTTCTTT.

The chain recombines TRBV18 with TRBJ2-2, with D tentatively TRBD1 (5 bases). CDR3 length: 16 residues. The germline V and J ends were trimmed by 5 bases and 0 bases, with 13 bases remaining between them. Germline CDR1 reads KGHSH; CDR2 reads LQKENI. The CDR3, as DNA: TGTGCCAGCTCAACAAGGACAAACTCGAACACCGGGGAGCTGTTTTTT. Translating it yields CASSTRTNSNTGELFF.

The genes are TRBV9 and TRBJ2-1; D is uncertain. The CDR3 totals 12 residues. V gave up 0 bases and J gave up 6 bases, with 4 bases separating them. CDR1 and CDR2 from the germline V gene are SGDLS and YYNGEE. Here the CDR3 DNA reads TGTGCCAGCAGCGTAGGCGTCAATGAGCAGTTCTTC. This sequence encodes CASSVGVNEQFF. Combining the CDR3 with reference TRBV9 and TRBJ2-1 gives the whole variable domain DSGVTQTPKHLITATGQRVTLRCSPRSGDLSVYWYQQSLDQGLQFLIQYYNGEERAKGNILERFSAQQFPDLHSELNLSSLELGDSALYFCASSVGVNEQFFGPGTRLTVL.

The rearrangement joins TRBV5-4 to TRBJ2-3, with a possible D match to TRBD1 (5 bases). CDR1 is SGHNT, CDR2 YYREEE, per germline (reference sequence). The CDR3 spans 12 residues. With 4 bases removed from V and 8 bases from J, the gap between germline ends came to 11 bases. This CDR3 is CASSPLGPTQYF. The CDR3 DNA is TGTGCCAGCAGCCCTCTGGGGCCTACGCAGTATTTT.

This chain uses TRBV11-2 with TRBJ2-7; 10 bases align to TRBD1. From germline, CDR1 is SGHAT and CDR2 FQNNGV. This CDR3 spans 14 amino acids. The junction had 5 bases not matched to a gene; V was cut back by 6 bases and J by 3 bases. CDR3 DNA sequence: TGTGCCAGCAGGGGGACAGGGGAGGGCTACGAGCAGTACTTC. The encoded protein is CASRGTGEGYEQYF.

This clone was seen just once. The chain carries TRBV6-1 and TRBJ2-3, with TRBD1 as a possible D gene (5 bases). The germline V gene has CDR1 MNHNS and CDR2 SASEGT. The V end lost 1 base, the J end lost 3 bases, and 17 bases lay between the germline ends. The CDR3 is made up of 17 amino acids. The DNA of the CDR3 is TGTGCCAGCAGTGAAGACAGGTTTGTCTTTGCGACAGATACGCAGTATTTT. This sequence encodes CASSEDRFVFATDTQYF.

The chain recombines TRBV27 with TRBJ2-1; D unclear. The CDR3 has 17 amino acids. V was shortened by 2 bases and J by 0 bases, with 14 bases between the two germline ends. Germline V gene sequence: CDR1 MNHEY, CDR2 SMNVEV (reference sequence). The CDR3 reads CASSLKERPSSYNEQFF. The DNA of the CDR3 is TGTGCCAGCAGTTTAAAAGAACGCCCGAGCTCCTACAATGAGCAGTTCTTC.

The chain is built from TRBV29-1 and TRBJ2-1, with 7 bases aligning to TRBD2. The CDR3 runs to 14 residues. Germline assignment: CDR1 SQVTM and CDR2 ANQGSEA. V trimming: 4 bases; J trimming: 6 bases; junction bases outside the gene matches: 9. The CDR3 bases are TGCAGCGTTGCCGGCGGGAGAGAATCCAATGAGCAGTTCTTC. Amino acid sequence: CSVAGGRESNEQFF.

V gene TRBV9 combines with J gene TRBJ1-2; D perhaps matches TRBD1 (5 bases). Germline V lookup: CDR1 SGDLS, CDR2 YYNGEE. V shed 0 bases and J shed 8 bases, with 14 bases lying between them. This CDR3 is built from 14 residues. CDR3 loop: CASSVDGGPMGYTF. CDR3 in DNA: TGTGCCAGCAGCGTAGACGGGGGACCTATGGGCTACACCTTC.

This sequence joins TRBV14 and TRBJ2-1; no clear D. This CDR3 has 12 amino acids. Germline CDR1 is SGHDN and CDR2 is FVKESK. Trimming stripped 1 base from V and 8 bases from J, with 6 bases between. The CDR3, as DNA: TGTGCCAGCAGCCAAGGCTGGCATGAGCAGTTCTTC. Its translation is CASSQGWHEQFF. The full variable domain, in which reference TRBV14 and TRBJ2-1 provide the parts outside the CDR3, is EAGVTQFPSHSVIEKGQTVTLRCDPISGHDNLYWYRRVMGKEIKFLLHFVKESKQDESGMPNNRFLAERTGGTYSTLKVQPAELEDSGVYFCASSQGWHEQFFGPGTRLTVL.

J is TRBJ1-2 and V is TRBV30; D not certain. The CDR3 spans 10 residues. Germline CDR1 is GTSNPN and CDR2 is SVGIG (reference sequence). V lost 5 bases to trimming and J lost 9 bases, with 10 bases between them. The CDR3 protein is CAWFGERYTF. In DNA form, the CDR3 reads TGTGCCTGGTTCGGGGAGCGCTACACCTTC.